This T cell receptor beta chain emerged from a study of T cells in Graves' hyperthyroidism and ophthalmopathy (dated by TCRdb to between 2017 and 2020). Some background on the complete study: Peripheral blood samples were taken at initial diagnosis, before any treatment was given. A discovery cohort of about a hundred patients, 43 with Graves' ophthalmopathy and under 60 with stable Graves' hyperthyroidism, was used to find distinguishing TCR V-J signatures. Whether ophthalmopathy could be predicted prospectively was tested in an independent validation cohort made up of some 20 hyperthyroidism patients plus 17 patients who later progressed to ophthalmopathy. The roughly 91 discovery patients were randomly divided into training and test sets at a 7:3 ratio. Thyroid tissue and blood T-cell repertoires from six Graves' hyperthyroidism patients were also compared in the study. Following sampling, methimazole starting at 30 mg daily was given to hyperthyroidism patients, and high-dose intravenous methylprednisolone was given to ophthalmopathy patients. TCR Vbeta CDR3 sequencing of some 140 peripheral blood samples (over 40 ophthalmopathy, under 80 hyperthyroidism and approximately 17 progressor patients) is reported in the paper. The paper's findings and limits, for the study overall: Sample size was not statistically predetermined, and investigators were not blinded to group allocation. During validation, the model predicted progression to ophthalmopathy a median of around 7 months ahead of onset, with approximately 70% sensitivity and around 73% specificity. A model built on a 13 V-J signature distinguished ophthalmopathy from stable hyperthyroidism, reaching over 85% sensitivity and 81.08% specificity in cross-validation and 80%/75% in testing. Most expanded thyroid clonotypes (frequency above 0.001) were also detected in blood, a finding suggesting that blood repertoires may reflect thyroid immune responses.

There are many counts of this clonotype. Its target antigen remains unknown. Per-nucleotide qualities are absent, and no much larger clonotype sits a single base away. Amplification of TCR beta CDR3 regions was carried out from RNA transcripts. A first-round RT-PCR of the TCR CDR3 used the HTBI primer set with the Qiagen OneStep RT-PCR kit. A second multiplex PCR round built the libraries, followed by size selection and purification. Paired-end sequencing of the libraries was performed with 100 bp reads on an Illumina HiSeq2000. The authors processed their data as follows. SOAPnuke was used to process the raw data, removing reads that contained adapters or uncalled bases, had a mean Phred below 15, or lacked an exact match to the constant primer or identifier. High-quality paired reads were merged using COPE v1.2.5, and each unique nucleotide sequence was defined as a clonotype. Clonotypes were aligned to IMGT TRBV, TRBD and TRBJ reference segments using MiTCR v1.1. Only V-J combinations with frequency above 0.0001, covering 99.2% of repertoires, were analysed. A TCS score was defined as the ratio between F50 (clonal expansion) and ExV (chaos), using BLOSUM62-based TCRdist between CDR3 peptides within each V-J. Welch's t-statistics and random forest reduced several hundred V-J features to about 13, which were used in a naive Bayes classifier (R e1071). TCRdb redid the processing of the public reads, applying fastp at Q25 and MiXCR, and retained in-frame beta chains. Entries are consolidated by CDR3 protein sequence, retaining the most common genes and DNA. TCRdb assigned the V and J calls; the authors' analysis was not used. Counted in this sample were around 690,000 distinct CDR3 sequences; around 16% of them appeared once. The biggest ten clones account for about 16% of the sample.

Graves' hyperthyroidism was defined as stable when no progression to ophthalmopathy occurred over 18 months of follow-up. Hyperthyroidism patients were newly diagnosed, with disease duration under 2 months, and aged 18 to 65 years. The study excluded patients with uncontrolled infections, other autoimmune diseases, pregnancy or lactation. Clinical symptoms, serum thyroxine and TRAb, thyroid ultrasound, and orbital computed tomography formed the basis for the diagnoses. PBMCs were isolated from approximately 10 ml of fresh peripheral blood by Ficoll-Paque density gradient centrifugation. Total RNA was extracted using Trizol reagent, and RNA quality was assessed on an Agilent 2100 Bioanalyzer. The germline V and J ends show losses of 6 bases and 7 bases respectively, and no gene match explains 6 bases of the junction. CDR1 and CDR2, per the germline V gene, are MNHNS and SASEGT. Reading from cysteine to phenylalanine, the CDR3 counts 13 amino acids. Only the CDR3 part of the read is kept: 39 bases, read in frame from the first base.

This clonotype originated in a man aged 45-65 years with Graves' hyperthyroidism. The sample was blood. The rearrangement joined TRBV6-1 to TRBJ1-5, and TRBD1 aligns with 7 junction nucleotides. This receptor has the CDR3 CASRPTGVQPQHF. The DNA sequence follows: TGTGCCAGCAGACCCACAGGGGTGCAGCCCCAGCATTTT.